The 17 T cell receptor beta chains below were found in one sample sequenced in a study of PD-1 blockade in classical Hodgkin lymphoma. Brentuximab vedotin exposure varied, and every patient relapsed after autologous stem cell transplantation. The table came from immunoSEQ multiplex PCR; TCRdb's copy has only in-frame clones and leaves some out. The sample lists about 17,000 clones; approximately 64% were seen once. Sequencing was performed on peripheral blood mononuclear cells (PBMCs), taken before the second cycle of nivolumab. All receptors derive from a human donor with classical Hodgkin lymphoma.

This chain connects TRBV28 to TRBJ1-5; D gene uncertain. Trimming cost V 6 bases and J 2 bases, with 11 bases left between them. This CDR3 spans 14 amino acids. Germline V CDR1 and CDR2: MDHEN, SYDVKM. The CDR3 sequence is CASSPGGGNQPQHF. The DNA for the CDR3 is TGTGCCAGCAGCCCGGGCGGGGGCAATCAGCCCCAGCATTTT.

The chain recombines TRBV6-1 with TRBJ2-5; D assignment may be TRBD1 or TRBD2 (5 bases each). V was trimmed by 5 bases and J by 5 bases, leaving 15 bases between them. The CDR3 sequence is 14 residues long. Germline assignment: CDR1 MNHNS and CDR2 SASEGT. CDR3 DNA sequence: TGTGCCAGCAGTTATCACGGGACGAAGGAGACCCAGTACTTC. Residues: CASSYHGTKETQYF.

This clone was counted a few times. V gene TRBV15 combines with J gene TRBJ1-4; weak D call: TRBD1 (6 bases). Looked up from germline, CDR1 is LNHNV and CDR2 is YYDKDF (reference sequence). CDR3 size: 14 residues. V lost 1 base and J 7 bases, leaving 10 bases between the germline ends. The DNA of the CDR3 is TGTGCCACCAGCAGAGGGGAGGGGGGTGAAAAACTGTTTTTT. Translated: CATSRGEGGEKLFF.

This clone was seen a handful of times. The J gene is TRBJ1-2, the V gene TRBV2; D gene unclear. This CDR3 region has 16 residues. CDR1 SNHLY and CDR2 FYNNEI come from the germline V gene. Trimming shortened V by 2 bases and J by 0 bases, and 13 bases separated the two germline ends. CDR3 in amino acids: CASSERSPRSNYGYTF. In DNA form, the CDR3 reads TGTGCCAGCAGTGAAAGGTCCCCTCGCTCTAACTATGGCTACACCTTC.

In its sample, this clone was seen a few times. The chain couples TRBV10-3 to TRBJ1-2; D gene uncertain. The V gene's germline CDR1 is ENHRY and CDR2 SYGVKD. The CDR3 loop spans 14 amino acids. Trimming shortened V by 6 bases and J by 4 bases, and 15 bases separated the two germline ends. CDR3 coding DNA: TGTGCCATCAGGAACGACCGGGCTTCCTATGGCTACACCTTC. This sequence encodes CAIRNDRASYGYTF.

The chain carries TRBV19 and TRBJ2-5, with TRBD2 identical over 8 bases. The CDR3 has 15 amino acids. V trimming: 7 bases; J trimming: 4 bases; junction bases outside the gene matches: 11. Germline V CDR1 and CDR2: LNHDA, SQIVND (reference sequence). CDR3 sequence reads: CASTQAGAGPETQYF. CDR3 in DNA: TGTGCCAGTACTCAAGCGGGAGCTGGGCCAGAGACCCAGTACTTC. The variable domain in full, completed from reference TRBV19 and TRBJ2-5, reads DGGITQSPKYLFRKEGQNVTLSCEQNLNHDAMYWYRQDPGQGLRLIYYSQIVNDFQKGDIAEGYSVSREKKESFPLTVTSAQKNPTAFYLCASTQAGAGPETQYFGPGTRLLVL.

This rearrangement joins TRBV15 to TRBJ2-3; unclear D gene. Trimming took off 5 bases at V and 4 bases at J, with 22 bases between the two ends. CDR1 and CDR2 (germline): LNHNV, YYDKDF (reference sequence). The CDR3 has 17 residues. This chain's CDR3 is CATSLWADESWADTQYF. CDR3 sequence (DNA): TGTGCCACCAGCTTGTGGGCAGATGAGAGTTGGGCAGATACGCAGTATTTT.

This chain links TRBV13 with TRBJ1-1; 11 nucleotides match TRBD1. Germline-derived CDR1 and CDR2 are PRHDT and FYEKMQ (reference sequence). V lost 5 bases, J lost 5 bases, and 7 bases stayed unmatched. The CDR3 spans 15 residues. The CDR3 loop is CASSPRGQGGTEAFF. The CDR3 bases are TGTGCCAGCAGCCCGCGGGGACAGGGGGGGACTGAAGCTTTCTTT.

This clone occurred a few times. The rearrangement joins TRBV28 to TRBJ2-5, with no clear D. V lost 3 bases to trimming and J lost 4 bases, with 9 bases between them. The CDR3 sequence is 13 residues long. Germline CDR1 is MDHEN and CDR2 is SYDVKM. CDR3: CASSLLVRETQYF. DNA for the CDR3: TGTGCCAGCAGTTTGCTAGTTCGAGAGACCCAGTACTTC.

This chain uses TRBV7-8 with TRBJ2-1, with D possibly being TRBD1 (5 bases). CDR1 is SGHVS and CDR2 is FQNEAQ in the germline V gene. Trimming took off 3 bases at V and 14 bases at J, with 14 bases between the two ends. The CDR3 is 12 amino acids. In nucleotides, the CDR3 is TGTGCCAGCAGCTTGACCCTTCTAGGGGAGTTCTTC. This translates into CASSLTLLGEFF.

CDR3 DNA: TGTGCCAGCAGTGCGCACACAGGGGACGGAGAGACCCAGTACTTC. Translating gives CASSAHTGDGETQYF. The rearrangement links TRBV28 to TRBJ2-5, with 7 positions matching TRBD1. CDR1 and CDR2 from the germline V gene are MDHEN and SYDVKM. The CDR3 runs 15 residues. V was pared by 5 bases and J by 4 bases, with 10 bases of the junction left unmatched.

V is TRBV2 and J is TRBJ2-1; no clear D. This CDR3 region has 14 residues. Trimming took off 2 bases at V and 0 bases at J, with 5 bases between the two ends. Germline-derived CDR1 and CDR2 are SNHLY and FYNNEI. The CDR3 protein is CASSESGSYNEQFF. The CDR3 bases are TGTGCCAGCAGTGAATCCGGCTCCTACAATGAGCAGTTCTTC.

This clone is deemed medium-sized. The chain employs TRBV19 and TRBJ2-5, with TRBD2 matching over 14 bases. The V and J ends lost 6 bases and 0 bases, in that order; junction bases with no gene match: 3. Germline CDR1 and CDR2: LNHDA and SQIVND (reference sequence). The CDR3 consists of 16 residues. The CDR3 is CASRPGLAGDQETQYF. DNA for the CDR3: TGTGCCAGTAGACCGGGACTAGCGGGGGACCAAGAGACCCAGTACTTC.

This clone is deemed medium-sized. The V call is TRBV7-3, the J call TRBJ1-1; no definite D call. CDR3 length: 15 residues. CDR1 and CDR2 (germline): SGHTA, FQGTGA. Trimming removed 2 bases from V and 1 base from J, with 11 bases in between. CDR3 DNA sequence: TGTGCCAGCAGCTTAGTGGTGACGGGGAACACTGAAGCTTTCTTT. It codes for CASSLVVTGNTEAFF. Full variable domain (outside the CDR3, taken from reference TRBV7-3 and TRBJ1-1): GAGVSQTPSNKVTEKGKYVELRCDPISGHTALYWYRQSLGQGPEFLIYFQGTGAADDSGLPNDRFFAVRPEGSVSTLKIQRTERGDSAVYLCASSLVVTGNTEAFFGQGTRLTVV.

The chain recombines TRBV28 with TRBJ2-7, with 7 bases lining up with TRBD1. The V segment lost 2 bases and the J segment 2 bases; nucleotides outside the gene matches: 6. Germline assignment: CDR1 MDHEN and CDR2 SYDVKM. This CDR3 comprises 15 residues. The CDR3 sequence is CASSLRGGNTYEQYF. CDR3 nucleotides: TGTGCCAGCAGTTTAAGAGGGGGCAATACCTACGAGCAGTACTTC.

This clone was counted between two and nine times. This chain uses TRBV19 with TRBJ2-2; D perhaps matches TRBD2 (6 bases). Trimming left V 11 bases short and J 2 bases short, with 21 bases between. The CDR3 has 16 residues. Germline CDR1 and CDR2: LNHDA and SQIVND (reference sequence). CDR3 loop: CAQYRIWTKNTGELFF. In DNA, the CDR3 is TGTGCCCAATATAGGATTTGGACTAAAAACACCGGGGAGCTGTTTTTT.

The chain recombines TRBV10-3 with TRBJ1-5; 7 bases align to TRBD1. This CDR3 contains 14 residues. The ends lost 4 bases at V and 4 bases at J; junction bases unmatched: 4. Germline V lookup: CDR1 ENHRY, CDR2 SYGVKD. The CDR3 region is CAISVTGVNQPQHF. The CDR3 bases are TGTGCCATCAGTGTTACAGGGGTTAATCAGCCCCAGCATTTT.